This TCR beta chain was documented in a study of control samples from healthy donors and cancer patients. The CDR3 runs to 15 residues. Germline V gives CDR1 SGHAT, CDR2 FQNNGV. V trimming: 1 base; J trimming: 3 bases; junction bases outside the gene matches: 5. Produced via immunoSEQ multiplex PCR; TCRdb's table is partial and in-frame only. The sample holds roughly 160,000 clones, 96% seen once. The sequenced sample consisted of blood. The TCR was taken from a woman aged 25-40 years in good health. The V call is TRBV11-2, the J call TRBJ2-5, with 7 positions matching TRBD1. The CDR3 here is CASSLASGTEETQYF. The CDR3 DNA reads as TGTGCCAGCAGCTTAGCATCAGGGACAGAAGAGACCCAGTACTTC.